This T cell receptor (beta chain) emerged from a study of T cell responses to AZD1222 COVID-19 vaccine. Germline CDR1 and CDR2: SGHRS and YFSETQ. There are 15 residues in the CDR3. Trimming pared 1 base from V and 7 bases from J, leaving 14 bases between. Measured with immunoSEQ multiplex PCR; TCRdb has only the in-frame clones, and not every one. There are about 100,000 clones in the sample; about 85% occur only once, and about 1.8% lies in the top ten. The receptor was derived from an adult in good health. The source was peripheral blood, collected on day 0 of AZD1222 vaccination. This chain links TRBV5-1 with TRBJ1-4; D possibly corresponds to TRBD1 (5 bases). The CDR3 sequence: CASSLPDSSGEKLFF. The DNA of the CDR3 is TGCGCCAGCAGCTTGCCCGACAGCTCTGGTGAAAAACTGTTTTTT.